This T cell receptor beta chain was captured by sequencing in a study of cytomegalovirus exposure and HLA in healthy donors. Study at large: Counted in an early data release were roughly 81 million unique TCRs from HLA-typed donors. The study's findings and limits: As a later analysis revealed, the rate of TCR association differed by HLA locus, with DRB1 most and HLA-C fewest.

A note on this clone: Its specificity is unknown.

PCR involved 60 Vbeta and 13 Jbeta primers. Sequencing used immunoSEQ multiplex PCR; TCRdb keeps in-frame clones, though not all of them. The sample has around 140,000 clones, around 78% seen once. CDR3 length: 15 residues. The germline V and J ends were trimmed by 5 bases and 5 bases, with 16 bases remaining between them. Germline V lookup: CDR1 LNHDA, CDR2 SQIVND (reference sequence). The chain couples TRBV19 to TRBJ2-1; the D gene is possibly TRBD1 (6 bases). The specimen sequenced was PBMCs. The TCR sequence derives from a woman between 18 and 29 years old in good health and CMV-seronegative. CDR3 bases: TGTGCCAGTAGTGCCCCCGGGACAAGAAACAATGAGCAGTTCTTC. The encoded protein is CASSAPGTRNNEQFF.